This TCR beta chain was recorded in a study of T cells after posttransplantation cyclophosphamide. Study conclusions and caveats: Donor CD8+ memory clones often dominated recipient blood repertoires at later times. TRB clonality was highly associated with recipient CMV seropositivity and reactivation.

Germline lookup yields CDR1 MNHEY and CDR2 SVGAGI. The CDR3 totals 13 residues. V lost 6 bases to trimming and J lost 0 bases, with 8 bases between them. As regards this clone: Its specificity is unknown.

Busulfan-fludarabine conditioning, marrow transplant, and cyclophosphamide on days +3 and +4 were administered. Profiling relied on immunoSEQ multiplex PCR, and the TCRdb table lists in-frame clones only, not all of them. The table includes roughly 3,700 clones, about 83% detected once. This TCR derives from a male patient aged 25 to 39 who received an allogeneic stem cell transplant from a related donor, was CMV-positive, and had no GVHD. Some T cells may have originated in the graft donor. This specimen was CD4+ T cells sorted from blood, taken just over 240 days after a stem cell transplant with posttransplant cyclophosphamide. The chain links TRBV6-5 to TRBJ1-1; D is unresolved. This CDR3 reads CASSRSMNTEAFF. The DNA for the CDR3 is TGTGCCAGCAGCCGGAGCATGAACACTGAAGCTTTCTTT.